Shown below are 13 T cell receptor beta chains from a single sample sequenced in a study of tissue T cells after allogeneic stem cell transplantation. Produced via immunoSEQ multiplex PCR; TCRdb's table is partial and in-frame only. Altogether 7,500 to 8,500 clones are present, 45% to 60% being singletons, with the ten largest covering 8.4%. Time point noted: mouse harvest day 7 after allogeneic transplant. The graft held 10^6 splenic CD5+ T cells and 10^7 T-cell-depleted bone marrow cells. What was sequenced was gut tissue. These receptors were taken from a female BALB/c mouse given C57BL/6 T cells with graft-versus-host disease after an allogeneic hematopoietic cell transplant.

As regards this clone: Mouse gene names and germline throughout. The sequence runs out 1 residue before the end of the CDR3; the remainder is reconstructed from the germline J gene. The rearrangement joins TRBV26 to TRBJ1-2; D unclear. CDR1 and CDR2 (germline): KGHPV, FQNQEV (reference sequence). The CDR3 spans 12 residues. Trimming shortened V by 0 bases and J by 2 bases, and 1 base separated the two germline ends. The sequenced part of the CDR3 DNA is TGTGCCAGCAGTCTGTCTAACTCCGACTACACC. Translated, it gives CASSLSNSDYT. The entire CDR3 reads CASSLSNSDYTF.

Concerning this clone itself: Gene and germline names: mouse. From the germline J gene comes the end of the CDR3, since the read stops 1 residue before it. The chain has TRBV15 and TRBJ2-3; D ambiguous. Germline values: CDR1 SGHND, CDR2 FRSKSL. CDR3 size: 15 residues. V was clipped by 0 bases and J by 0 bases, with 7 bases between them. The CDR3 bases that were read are TGTGCCAGCAGTTTAGCGAGGCAGAGTGCAGAAACGCTGTAT. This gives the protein CASSLARQSAETLY. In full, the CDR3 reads CASSLARQSAETLYF. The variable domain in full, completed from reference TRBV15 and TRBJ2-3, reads DAGVTQTPRHEVAEKGQTIILKCEPVSGHNDLFWYRQTKIQGLELLSYFRSKSLMEDGGAFKDRFKAEMLNSSFSTLKIQPTEPKDSAVYLCASSLARQSAETLYFGSGTRLTVL.

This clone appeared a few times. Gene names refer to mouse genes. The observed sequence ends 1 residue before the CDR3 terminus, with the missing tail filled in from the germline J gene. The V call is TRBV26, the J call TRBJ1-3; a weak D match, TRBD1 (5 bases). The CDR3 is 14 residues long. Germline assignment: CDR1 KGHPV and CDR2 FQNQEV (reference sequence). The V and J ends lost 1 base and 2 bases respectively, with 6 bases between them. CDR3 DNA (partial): TGTGCCAGCAGTCTGTTGGGGGCTGGAAATACGCTCTAT. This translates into CASSLLGAGNTLY. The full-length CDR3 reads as CASSLLGAGNTLYF.

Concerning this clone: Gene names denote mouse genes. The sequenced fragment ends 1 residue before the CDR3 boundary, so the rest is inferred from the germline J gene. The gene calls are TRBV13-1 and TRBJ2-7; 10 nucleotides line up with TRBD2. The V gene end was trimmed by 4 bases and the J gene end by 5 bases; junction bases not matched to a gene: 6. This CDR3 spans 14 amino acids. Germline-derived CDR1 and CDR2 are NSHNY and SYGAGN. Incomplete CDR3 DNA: TGTGCCAGCAGTCCTGGGGGGGCGCCCCATGAACAGTAC. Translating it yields CASSPGGAPHEQY. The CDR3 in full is CASSPGGAPHEQYF.

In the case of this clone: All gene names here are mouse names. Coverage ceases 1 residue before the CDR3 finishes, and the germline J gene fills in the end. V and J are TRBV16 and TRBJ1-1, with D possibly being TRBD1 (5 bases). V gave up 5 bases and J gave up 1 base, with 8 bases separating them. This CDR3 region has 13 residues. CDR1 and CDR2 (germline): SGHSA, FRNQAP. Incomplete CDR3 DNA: TGTGCAAGCAGCCCGGGACCGAACACAGAAGTCTTC. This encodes CASSPGPNTEVF. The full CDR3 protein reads CASSPGPNTEVFF.

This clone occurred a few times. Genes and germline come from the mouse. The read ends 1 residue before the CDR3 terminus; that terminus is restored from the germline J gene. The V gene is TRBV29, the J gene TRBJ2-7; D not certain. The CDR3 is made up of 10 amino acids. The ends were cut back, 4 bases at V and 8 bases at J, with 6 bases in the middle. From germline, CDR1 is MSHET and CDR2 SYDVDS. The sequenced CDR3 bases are TGTGCTAGCAGTTCCCCCCAACAGTAC. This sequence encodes CASSSPQQY. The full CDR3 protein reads CASSSPQQYF.

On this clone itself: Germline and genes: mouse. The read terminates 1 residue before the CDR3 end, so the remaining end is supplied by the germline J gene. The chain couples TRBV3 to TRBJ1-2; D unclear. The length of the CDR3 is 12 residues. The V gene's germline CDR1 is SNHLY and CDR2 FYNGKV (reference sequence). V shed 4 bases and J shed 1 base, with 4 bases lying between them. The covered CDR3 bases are TGTGCCAGCAGCTACAAAAACTCCGACTACACC. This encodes CASSYKNSDYT. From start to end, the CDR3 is CASSYKNSDYTF.

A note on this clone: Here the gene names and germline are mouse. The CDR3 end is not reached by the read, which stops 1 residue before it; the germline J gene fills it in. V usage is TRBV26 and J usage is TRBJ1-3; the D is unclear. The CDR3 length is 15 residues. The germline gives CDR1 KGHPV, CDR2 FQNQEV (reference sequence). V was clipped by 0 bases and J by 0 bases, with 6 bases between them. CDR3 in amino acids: CASSLSHISGNTLYF. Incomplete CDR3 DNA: TGTGCCAGCAGTCTGTCGCACATTTCTGGAAATACGCTCTAT.

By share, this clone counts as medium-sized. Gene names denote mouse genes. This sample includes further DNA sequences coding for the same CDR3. The CDR3 bases that were read are TGTGCCAGCAGCCCCGGGACTGGGGGATATGAACAGTAC. This gives the protein CASSPGTGGYEQY. The full CDR3 protein is CASSPGTGGYEQYF. This chain joins TRBV4 and TRBJ2-7, with 11 bases fitting TRBD2. Sequencing ends 1 residue short of the CDR3 end; the germline J gene provides the rest. Germline V CDR1 and CDR2: LGHDT, YNNKQL (reference sequence). The ends lost 5 bases at V and 4 bases at J; junction bases unmatched: 4. The length of the CDR3 is 14 residues.

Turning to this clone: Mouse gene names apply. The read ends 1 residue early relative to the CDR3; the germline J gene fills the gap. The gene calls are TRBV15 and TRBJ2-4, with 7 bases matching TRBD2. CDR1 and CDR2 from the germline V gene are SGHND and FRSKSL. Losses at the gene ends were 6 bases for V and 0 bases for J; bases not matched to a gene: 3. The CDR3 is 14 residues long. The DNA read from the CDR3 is TGTGCCAGCAGCCCTGGGGGTAGTCAAAACACCTTGTAC. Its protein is CASSPGGSQNTLY. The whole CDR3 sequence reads CASSPGGSQNTLYF.

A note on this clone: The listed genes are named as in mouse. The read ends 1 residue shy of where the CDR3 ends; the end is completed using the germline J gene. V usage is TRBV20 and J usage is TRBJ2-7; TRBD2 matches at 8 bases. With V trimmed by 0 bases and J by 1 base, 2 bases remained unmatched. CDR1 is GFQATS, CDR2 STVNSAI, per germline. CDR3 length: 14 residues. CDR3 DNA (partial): TGTGGTGCTAGGGACTGGGGGGCATCCTATGAACAGTAC. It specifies CGARDWGASYEQY. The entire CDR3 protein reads CGARDWGASYEQYF.

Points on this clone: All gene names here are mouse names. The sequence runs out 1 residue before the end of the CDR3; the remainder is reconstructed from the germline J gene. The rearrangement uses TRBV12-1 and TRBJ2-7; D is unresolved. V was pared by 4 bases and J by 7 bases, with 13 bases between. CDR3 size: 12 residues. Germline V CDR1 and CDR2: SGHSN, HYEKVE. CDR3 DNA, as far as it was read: TGTGCCAGCTCCCCGACAACTTTAGAACAGTAC. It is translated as CASSPTTLEQY. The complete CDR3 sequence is CASSPTTLEQYF.

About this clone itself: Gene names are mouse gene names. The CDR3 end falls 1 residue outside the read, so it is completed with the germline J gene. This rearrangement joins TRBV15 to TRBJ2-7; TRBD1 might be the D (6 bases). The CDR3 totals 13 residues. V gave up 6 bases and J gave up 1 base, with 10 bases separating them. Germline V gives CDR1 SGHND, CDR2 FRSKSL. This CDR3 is CASSQGTSYEQYF. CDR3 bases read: TGTGCCAGCAGCCAAGGGACATCCTATGAACAGTAC.